The rows below give T cell receptor beta chains drawn from one sample of a study of lymphopenia after photon versus proton radiotherapy. The method was immunoSEQ multiplex PCR; TCRdb's version includes in-frame clones alone and lacks a portion of them. This table holds under 70,000 clones, about nine tenths found once. The specimen was peripheral blood, collected from a patient treated with photon-based radiotherapy. Source of these receptors: a middle-aged woman with cholangiocarcinoma. CDR3s include the opening cysteine and the closing phenylalanine or tryptophan. Each record gives: clone size, J gene, V gene, D gene, CDR3 protein, CDR3 DNA. A D gene is named only where the DNA matches it firmly. Some rows have no size entry. The others give once, few or many, or a class for an expanded clone.

clone size: once
J gene: TRBJ1-2
V gene: TRBV6-5
D gene: -
CDR3 protein: CASSYSQGRGDYGYTF
CDR3 DNA: TGTGCCAGCAGTTACTCGCAGGGGCGGGGAGACTATGGCTACACCTTC

clone size: -
J gene: TRBJ2-7
V gene: TRBV30
D gene: TRBD2
CDR3 protein: CAWSTGGRRYEQYF
CDR3 DNA: TGTGCCTGGAGTACGGGGGGGCGTAGATACGAGCAGTACTTC

clone size: -
J gene: TRBJ2-7
V gene: TRBV4-2
D gene: TRBD2
CDR3 protein: CASSQFSGGASYEQYF
CDR3 DNA: TGTGCCAGCAGCCAGTTTAGCGGGGGGGCGTCCTACGAGCAGTACTTC

clone size: -
J gene: TRBJ1-1
V gene: TRBV5-1
D gene: -
CDR3 protein: CASSLGMNTEAFF
CDR3 DNA: TGCGCCAGCAGCTTGGGGATGAACACTGAAGCTTTCTTT

clone size: -
J gene: TRBJ1-1
V gene: TRBV10-3
D gene: TRBD1
CDR3 protein: CAISLGTGDYTEAFF
CDR3 DNA: TGTGCCATCAGTCTAGGGACAGGGGATTACACTGAAGCTTTCTTT

clone size: -
J gene: TRBJ1-4
V gene: TRBV5-1
D gene: -
CDR3 protein: CASRLEIATNEKLFF
CDR3 DNA: TGCGCCAGCAGGTTGGAAATTGCAACTAATGAAAAACTGTTTTTT

clone size: -
J gene: TRBJ2-2
V gene: TRBV18
D gene: TRBD2
CDR3 protein: CASSPSRGLAGGAGELFF
CDR3 DNA: TGTGCCAGCTCACCAAGTCGCGGGCTAGCGGGAGGTGCCGGGGAGCTGTTTTTT

clone size: -
J gene: TRBJ2-3
V gene: TRBV28
D gene: TRBD2
CDR3 protein: CASSILAGPFTDTQYF
CDR3 DNA: TGTGCCAGCAGTATCCTAGCGGGACCCTTCACAGATACGCAGTATTTT

clone size: -
J gene: TRBJ1-3
V gene: TRBV6-1
D gene: -
CDR3 protein: CASMRGEVAGNTIYF
CDR3 DNA: TGTGCCAGCATGCGAGGGGAAGTAGCTGGAAACACCATATATTTT

clone size: -
J gene: TRBJ1-1
V gene: TRBV19
D gene: -
CDR3 protein: CASSMTGSMNTEAFF
CDR3 DNA: TGTGCCAGTAGTATGACAGGCTCAATGAACACTGAAGCTTTCTTT

clone size: -
J gene: TRBJ1-1
V gene: TRBV28
D gene: TRBD1
CDR3 protein: CASSLWRDRGHMGTEAFF
CDR3 DNA: TGTGCCAGCAGTTTATGGAGAGACAGGGGGCATATGGGCACTGAAGCTTTCTTT

clone size: -
J gene: TRBJ2-1
V gene: TRBV2
D gene: TRBD2
CDR3 protein: CASSEGASGLYEQFF
CDR3 DNA: TGTGCCAGCAGTGAAGGGGCTAGCGGGCTATATGAGCAGTTCTTC

clone size: once
J gene: TRBJ2-3
V gene: TRBV2
D gene: TRBD2
CDR3 protein: CASTVWLAGEGSDTQYF
CDR3 DNA: TGTGCCAGCACCGTCTGGCTAGCGGGAGAGGGTTCAGATACGCAGTATTTT

clone size: -
J gene: TRBJ1-1
V gene: TRBV5-4
D gene: -
CDR3 protein: CASSLAGGRITEAFF
CDR3 DNA: TGTGCCAGCAGCTTGGCTGGGGGGAGGATCACTGAAGCTTTCTTT

clone size: -
J gene: TRBJ1-1
V gene: TRBV29-1
D gene: -
CDR3 protein: CGVPANTEAFF
CDR3 DNA: TGCGGTGTCCCCGCGAACACTGAAGCTTTCTTT

clone size: -
J gene: TRBJ2-7
V gene: TRBV19
D gene: -
CDR3 protein: CASSFGRSPKREQYF
CDR3 DNA: TGTGCCAGTAGTTTTGGTCGATCACCCAAAAGAGAGCAGTACTTC

clone size: -
J gene: TRBJ2-2
V gene: TRBV10-1
D gene: TRBD2
CDR3 protein: CASSAYSGENTGELFF
CDR3 DNA: TGCGCCAGCAGCGCTTATAGCGGGGAGAACACCGGGGAGCTGTTTTTT

clone size: -
J gene: TRBJ1-2
V gene: TRBV27
D gene: TRBD1
CDR3 protein: CASSQTWDRAHLFSLYTF
CDR3 DNA: TGTGCCAGCAGTCAAACATGGGACAGGGCCCATCTTTTTTCGCTGTACACCTTC

clone size: -
J gene: TRBJ2-3
V gene: TRBV29-1
D gene: TRBD1
CDR3 protein: CSVAKGQGTDTQYF
CDR3 DNA: TGCAGCGTTGCGAAGGGACAGGGAACAGATACGCAGTATTTT

clone size: -
J gene: TRBJ1-5
V gene: TRBV6-1
D gene: -
CDR3 protein: CASSEEEGEGSQPQHF
CDR3 DNA: TGTGCCAGCAGTGAAGAGGAAGGGGAGGGATCCCAGCCCCAGCATTTT

clone size: -
J gene: TRBJ1-2
V gene: TRBV15
D gene: -
CDR3 protein: CATSRDKGDGYTF
CDR3 DNA: TGTGCCACCAGCAGAGATAAGGGGGACGGCTACACCTTC

clone size: -
J gene: TRBJ2-1
V gene: TRBV27
D gene: -
CDR3 protein: CASSLKEDEQFF
CDR3 DNA: TGTGCCAGCAGTTTGAAGGAAGATGAGCAGTTCTTC

clone size: -
J gene: TRBJ2-6
V gene: TRBV14
D gene: TRBD1
CDR3 protein: CASSQETGSGANVLTF
CDR3 DNA: TGTGCCAGCAGCCAAGAGACAGGGTCTGGGGCCAACGTCCTGACTTTC

clone size: -
J gene: TRBJ2-1
V gene: TRBV28
D gene: -
CDR3 protein: CASSQPRGKREQFF
CDR3 DNA: TGTGCCAGCAGTCAACCACGGGGGAAGCGGGAGCAGTTCTTC

clone size: -
J gene: TRBJ2-3
V gene: TRBV5-1
D gene: -
CDR3 protein: CASSLRSVGNTDTQYF
CDR3 DNA: TGCGCCAGCAGCTTGCGGTCGGTGGGTAACACAGATACGCAGTATTTT

clone size: -
J gene: TRBJ1-6
V gene: TRBV5-5
D gene: -
CDR3 protein: CASSLRGMHNSPLHF
CDR3 DNA: TGTGCCAGCAGCTTGAGGGGTATGCATAATTCACCCCTCCACTTT

clone size: once
J gene: TRBJ1-2
V gene: TRBV9
D gene: TRBD1
CDR3 protein: CASSSRGSGTGHGYTF
CDR3 DNA: TGTGCCAGCAGCTCTAGGGGGTCCGGGACAGGTCATGGCTACACCTTC

clone size: once
J gene: TRBJ1-2
V gene: TRBV5-1
D gene: -
CDR3 protein: CASSLGQATSYGYTF
CDR3 DNA: TGCGCCAGCAGCTTGGGACAGGCAACGAGTTATGGCTACACCTTC

clone size: -
J gene: TRBJ2-3
V gene: TRBV19
D gene: TRBD1
CDR3 protein: CASQRTGLADTQYF
CDR3 DNA: TGTGCCAGTCAAAGGACAGGGCTCGCAGATACGCAGTATTTT

clone size: -
J gene: TRBJ2-3
V gene: TRBV7-9
D gene: TRBD2
CDR3 protein: CASSFFGTSGGASDTQYF
CDR3 DNA: TGTGCCAGCAGCTTCTTCGGGACTAGCGGGGGGGCCTCAGATACGCAGTATTTT

clone size: once
J gene: TRBJ1-1
V gene: TRBV4-3
D gene: TRBD1
CDR3 protein: CASSQVGGGRNTEAFF
CDR3 DNA: TGCGCCAGCAGCCAAGTGGGAGGGGGCAGGAACACTGAAGCTTTCTTT

clone size: -
J gene: TRBJ2-7
V gene: TRBV11-2
D gene: -
CDR3 protein: CASSLVSSGIYEQYF
CDR3 DNA: TGTGCCAGCAGCTTAGTTAGTAGCGGTATTTACGAGCAGTACTTC

clone size: -
J gene: TRBJ2-7
V gene: TRBV7-9
D gene: -
CDR3 protein: CASSLVDHSYEQYF
CDR3 DNA: TGTGCCAGCAGCTTAGTGGATCACTCCTACGAGCAGTACTTC

clone size: -
J gene: TRBJ2-2
V gene: TRBV5-1
D gene: -
CDR3 protein: CASSLLGNTGELFF
CDR3 DNA: TGCGCCAGCAGCTTGCTAGGGAACACCGGGGAGCTGTTTTTT

clone size: -
J gene: TRBJ1-2
V gene: TRBV5-1
D gene: -
CDR3 protein: CASSLAGGAPDYTF
CDR3 DNA: TGCGCCAGCAGCTTGGCGGGAGGGGCTCCAGACTACACCTTC

clone size: few
J gene: TRBJ2-1
V gene: TRBV7-2
D gene: -
CDR3 protein: CASSLQGEREFF
CDR3 DNA: TGTGCCAGCAGCTTACAAGGGGAAAGGGAGTTCTTC

clone size: -
J gene: TRBJ1-1
V gene: TRBV5-1
D gene: -
CDR3 protein: CASSPAGARNTEAFF
CDR3 DNA: TGCGCCAGCAGCCCTGCAGGGGCCCGGAACACTGAAGCTTTCTTT

clone size: -
J gene: TRBJ2-2
V gene: TRBV7-3
D gene: -
CDR3 protein: CASSLTMGRTTAAGELFF
CDR3 DNA: TGTGCCAGCAGCTTAACTATGGGACGTACAACTGCGGCCGGGGAGCTGTTTTTT

clone size: -
J gene: TRBJ2-7
V gene: TRBV4-3
D gene: TRBD2
CDR3 protein: CASSQTSGSYEQYF
CDR3 DNA: TGCGCCAGCAGCCAAACTAGCGGAAGTTACGAGCAGTACTTC

clone size: once
J gene: TRBJ2-7
V gene: TRBV5-6
D gene: -
CDR3 protein: CASSFEPTSRAYEQYF
CDR3 DNA: TGTGCCAGCAGCTTTGAGCCGACCTCGAGAGCTTACGAGCAGTACTTC

clone size: once
J gene: TRBJ2-1
V gene: TRBV5-1
D gene: -
CDR3 protein: CASSLGIGAEQFF
CDR3 DNA: TGCGCCAGCAGCTTGGGAATTGGGGCTGAGCAGTTCTTC

clone size: -
J gene: TRBJ2-7
V gene: TRBV14
D gene: -
CDR3 protein: CASSQSGVDLYEQYF
CDR3 DNA: TGTGCCAGCAGCCAATCCGGGGTTGACCTCTACGAGCAGTACTTC

clone size: -
J gene: TRBJ1-5
V gene: TRBV27
D gene: -
CDR3 protein: CASRLRAGSQPQHF
CDR3 DNA: TGTGCCAGCAGGTTAAGGGCAGGGAGTCAGCCCCAGCATTTT

clone size: -
J gene: TRBJ1-6
V gene: TRBV28
D gene: -
CDR3 protein: CASRASTGPGSSLHF
CDR3 DNA: TGTGCCAGCAGAGCTTCTACCGGGCCGGGTTCATCCCTCCACTTT

clone size: -
J gene: TRBJ1-5
V gene: TRBV27
D gene: -
CDR3 protein: CASRPDLGNQPQHF
CDR3 DNA: TGTGCCAGCAGGCCGGACCTAGGGAATCAGCCCCAGCATTTT

clone size: -
J gene: TRBJ1-1
V gene: TRBV28
D gene: -
CDR3 protein: CASSLSRAPTSF
CDR3 DNA: TGTGCCAGCAGTTTATCCCGGGCCCCAACTTCCTTT

clone size: -
J gene: TRBJ1-2
V gene: TRBV27
D gene: -
CDR3 protein: CASGQGRGYTF
CDR3 DNA: TGTGCCAGCGGCCAAGGACGGGGCTACACCTTC

clone size: -
J gene: TRBJ2-7
V gene: TRBV7-2
D gene: -
CDR3 protein: CASSSPKAEQYF
CDR3 DNA: TGTGCCAGCAGCTCACCAAAGGCCGAGCAGTACTTC

clone size: -
J gene: TRBJ1-2
V gene: TRBV27
D gene: TRBD1
CDR3 protein: CASSLRTGVSANYGYTF
CDR3 DNA: TGTGCCAGCAGTCTAAGGACAGGAGTTTCGGCTAACTATGGCTACACCTTC

clone size: -
J gene: TRBJ1-2
V gene: TRBV20-1
D gene: -
CDR3 protein: CRSGVSHGYTF
CDR3 DNA: TGCAGGTCGGGGGTATCGCATGGCTACACCTTC

clone size: once
J gene: TRBJ2-1
V gene: TRBV6-5
D gene: -
CDR3 protein: CASSTRNPYNEQFF
CDR3 DNA: TGTGCCAGCAGTACCAGAAACCCCTACAATGAGCAGTTCTTC

clone size: once
J gene: TRBJ2-7
V gene: TRBV2
D gene: -
CDR3 protein: CASSEDEGQTIEQYF
CDR3 DNA: TGTGCCAGCAGTGAAGACGAAGGACAGACTATCGAGCAGTACTTC

clone size: -
J gene: TRBJ2-2
V gene: TRBV5-4
D gene: -
CDR3 protein: CASSYRVKGTGELFF
CDR3 DNA: TGTGCCAGCAGCTACAGGGTAAAGGGAACCGGGGAGCTGTTTTTT

clone size: -
J gene: TRBJ1-2
V gene: TRBV9
D gene: -
CDR3 protein: CASNPEGTRGRGYTF
CDR3 DNA: TGTGCCAGCAATCCGGAAGGGACACGGGGTCGGGGCTACACCTTC

clone size: -
J gene: TRBJ2-1
V gene: TRBV28
D gene: TRBD2
CDR3 protein: CASSRGASGPSYNEQFF
CDR3 DNA: TGTGCCAGCAGCCGGGGAGCTAGCGGGCCCTCCTACAATGAGCAGTTCTTC